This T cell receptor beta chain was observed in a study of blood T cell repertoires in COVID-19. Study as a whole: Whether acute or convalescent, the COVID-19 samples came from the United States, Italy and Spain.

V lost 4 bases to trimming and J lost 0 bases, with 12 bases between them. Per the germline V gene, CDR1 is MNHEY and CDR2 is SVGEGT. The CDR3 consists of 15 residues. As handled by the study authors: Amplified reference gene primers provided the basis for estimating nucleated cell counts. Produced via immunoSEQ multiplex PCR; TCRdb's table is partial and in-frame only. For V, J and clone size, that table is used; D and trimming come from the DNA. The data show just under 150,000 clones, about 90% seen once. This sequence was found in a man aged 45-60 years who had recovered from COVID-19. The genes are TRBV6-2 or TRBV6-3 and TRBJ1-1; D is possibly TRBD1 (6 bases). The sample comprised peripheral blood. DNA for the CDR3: TGTGCCAGCAGTTCCGGACAGAACATGAACACTGAAGCTTTCTTT. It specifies CASSSGQNMNTEAFF.